Each of the 11 T cell receptor beta chains below was sequenced from the same sample in a study of blood T cell repertoires in COVID-19. The repertoire was sequenced with immunoSEQ multiplex PCR; TCRdb's copy has only in-frame clones and lacks some. The data show more than 65,000 clones, 87% seen once. Sequenced input: peripheral blood. The receptors derive from a man in his fifties or sixties with acute or convalescent COVID-19.

The chain uses TRBV4-3 and TRBJ2-7; no reliable D call. The CDR3 contains 13 residues. Trimming pared 0 bases from V and 5 bases from J, leaving 8 bases between. Per the germline V gene, CDR1 is LGHNA and CDR2 is YSLEER. CDR3 sequence (DNA): TGCGCCAGCAGCCAAGAGGGCAGAAACGAGCAGTACTTC. Translation gives CASSQEGRNEQYF.

The chain joins TRBV5-5 to TRBJ1-1, with 7 bases fitting TRBD1. CDR1 is SGHKS, CDR2 YYEKEE, per germline (reference sequence). Losses at the gene ends were 2 bases for V and 1 base for J; bases not matched to a gene: 5. CDR3 length: 15 residues. CDR3 sequence (DNA): TGTGCCAGCAGCTTTTGGTCAGGGGGGAACACTGAAGCTTTCTTT. Residues: CASSFWSGGNTEAFF.

The chain uses TRBV6-2 or TRBV6-3 and TRBJ2-1, with 14 bases aligning to TRBD2. V trimming: 1 base; J trimming: 4 bases; junction bases outside the gene matches: 6. Looked up from germline, CDR1 is MNHEY and CDR2 is SVGEGT. The CDR3 is 18 residues long. The CDR3 nucleotides are TGTGCCAGCAGTTACTTGGGACTAGCGGGGGTCTTATACAATGAGCAGTTCTTC. It codes for CASSYLGLAGVLYNEQFF.

The chain combines TRBV7-9 with TRBJ1-4, with D tentatively TRBD1 (5 bases). V was shortened by 6 bases and J by 6 bases, with 17 bases between the two germline ends. The CDR3 runs to 15 residues. The germline V gene has CDR1 SEHNR and CDR2 FQNEAQ (reference sequence). The CDR3 DNA reads TGTGCCAGCAGTCTAAGGCAGGGTAACGATGAAAAACTGTTTTTT. It codes for CASSLRQGNDEKLFF.

The rearrangement links TRBV24-1 to TRBJ1-4; tentative D call: TRBD1 (6 bases). The CDR3 covers 15 residues. Germline CDR1 is KGHDR and CDR2 is SFDVKD. The ends were cut back, 3 bases at V and 3 bases at J, with 10 bases in the middle. The DNA for the CDR3 is TGTGCCACCAGTGATGCACAGGGCCCTAATGAAAAACTGTTTTTT. Amino acid sequence: CATSDAQGPNEKLFF.

The chain has TRBV19 and TRBJ1-1, with D possibly being TRBD1 (5 bases). The length of the CDR3 is 16 residues. V was cut by 1 base and J by 1 base, with 13 bases left in between. Germline V gene lookup returns CDR1 LNHDA and CDR2 SQIVND (reference sequence). The CDR3 loop reads CASSIALDTRNTEAFF. The CDR3, as DNA: TGTGCCAGTAGTATAGCCCTGGACACCCGGAACACTGAAGCTTTCTTT.

Only a few counts were recorded for this clone. This chain links TRBV13 with TRBJ1-2; D is unresolved. Trimming removed 3 bases from V and 7 bases from J, with 12 bases in between. The CDR3 has 13 residues. Germline values: CDR1 PRHDT, CDR2 FYEKMQ (reference sequence). CDR3 nucleotides: TGTGCCAGCAGCTTCCAGGATGGAGGTGGCTACACCTTC. Encoded protein: CASSFQDGGGYTF.

The genes are TRBV28 and TRBJ1-2; D gene uncertain. Germline V CDR1 and CDR2: MDHEN, SYDVKM. The CDR3 runs to 14 residues. The V gene lost 1 base and the J gene lost 0 bases, with 6 bases spanning the gap. The CDR3: CASSLLQTNYGYTF. CDR3 sequence (DNA): TGTGCCAGCAGTTTATTACAGACTAACTATGGCTACACCTTC.

The CDR3 DNA reads TGTGCCAGCAGCCAACAGGGGGCCCTTGGGGAAAAACTGTTTTTT. As protein: CASSQQGALGEKLFF. V usage is TRBV14 and J usage is TRBJ1-4; 8 positions agree with TRBD1. The V segment lost 2 bases and the J segment 8 bases; nucleotides outside the gene matches: 7. The CDR3 length is 15 residues. CDR1 and CDR2 (germline): SGHDN, FVKESK.

The rearrangement links TRBV6-1 to TRBJ2-1, with 7 nucleotides matching TRBD2. The CDR3 is 12 amino acids. Trimming at V came to 0 bases and at J to 13 bases, leaving 3 bases not matched to a gene. Germline CDR1 is MNHNS and CDR2 is SASEGT. CDR3 protein: CASSEAGRGQFF. CDR3 nucleotides: TGTGCCAGCAGTGAAGCGGGGAGGGGTCAGTTCTTC.

The V and J genes are TRBV2 and TRBJ2-7; 13 bases match TRBD2. Germline CDR1 SNHLY, CDR2 FYNNEI. V shed 5 bases and J 0 bases; nucleotides not matched to a gene: 7. The CDR3 has 17 residues. CDR3 sequence (DNA): TGTGCCAGCAGTCGGACTAGCGGGGGCCCCAGCTCCTACGAGCAGTACTTC. Protein: CASSRTSGGPSSYEQYF. Drawing the rest from reference TRBV2 and TRBJ2-7, the complete variable domain is EPEVTQTPSHQVTQMGQEVILRCVPISNHLYFYWYRQILGQKVEFLVSFYNNEISEKSEIFDDQFSVERPDGSNFTLKIRSTKLEDSAMYFCASSRTSGGPSSYEQYFGPGTRLTVT.